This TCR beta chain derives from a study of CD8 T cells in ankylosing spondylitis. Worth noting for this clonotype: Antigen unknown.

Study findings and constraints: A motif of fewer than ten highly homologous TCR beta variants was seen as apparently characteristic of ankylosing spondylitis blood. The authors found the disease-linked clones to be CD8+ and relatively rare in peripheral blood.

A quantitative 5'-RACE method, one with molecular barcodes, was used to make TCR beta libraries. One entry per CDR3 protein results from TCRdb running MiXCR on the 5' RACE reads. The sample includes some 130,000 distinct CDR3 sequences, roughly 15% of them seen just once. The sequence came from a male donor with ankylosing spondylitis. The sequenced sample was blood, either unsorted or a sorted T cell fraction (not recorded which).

In DNA, the CDR3 is TGTGCCAGCAGCCACCGGGACAGGGGGCTCGAGCAGTACTTC. Residues: CASSHRDRGLEQYF. The rearrangement joins TRBV27 to TRBJ2-7, with 12 bases aligning to TRBD1. J gave up 6 bases and V 6 bases, and 6 bases lay outside the gene matches. There are 14 residues in the CDR3. CDR1 is MNHEY and CDR2 is SMNVEV in the germline V gene (reference sequence).